This T cell receptor (beta chain) was recorded in a study of blood T cell repertoires in COVID-19. Method: immunoSEQ multiplex PCR; TCRdb's copy keeps in-frame clones and lacks some. This sample has 150,000 or so clones, with more than 85% found just once. This clone was recorded a few times. Recovered status applied to Cohort 3 donors who had two consecutive negative PCRs. It also applied to those with clearance or with symptom resolution. Germline CDR1 reads MNHEY; CDR2 reads SMNVEV (reference sequence). The CDR3 is made up of 17 amino acids. Trimming left V 0 bases short and J 12 bases short, with 24 bases between.

V gene TRBV27 combines with J gene TRBJ2-1, with D perhaps matching TRBD2 (5 bases). The clonotype comes from a woman in her 50s who had recovered from COVID-19. The sequenced sample was PBMCs or T cells enriched from blood (not recorded which). CDR3 sequence reads: CASSLSKAPTTPRGQFF. For the CDR3, the DNA is TGTGCCAGCAGTTTATCGAAGGCCCCGACTACCCCCCGGGGGCAGTTCTTC.